Each of the 13 T cell receptor beta chains below was sequenced from the same sample in a study of immune characterization of retroperitoneal liposarcoma. One entry per CDR3 protein results from TCRdb running MiXCR on the PCR reads. The sample records 10,000 or so distinct CDR3 sequences, about a quarter being singletons. The sequenced material came from tumor tissue. The source of these receptors is a male donor with retroperitoneal liposarcoma.

This clonotype is medium-sized. The CDR3 nucleotides read TGTGCCAGCAGCAGTTCGGGAGAGACCCAGTTCTTC. It yields the protein CASSSSGETQFF. This sequence joins TRBV7-8 and TRBJ2-1; D might be TRBD2 (6 bases). The ends were cut back, 5 bases at V and 13 bases at J, with 15 bases in the middle. Germline values: CDR1 SGHVS, CDR2 FQNEAQ. The CDR3 sequence is 12 residues long. The whole variable domain, remainder taken from reference TRBV7-8 and TRBJ2-1, is GAGVSQSPRYKVAKRGQDVALRCDPISGHVSLFWYQQALGQGPEFLTYFQNEAQLDKSGLPSDRFFAERPEGSVSTLKIQRTQQEDSAVYLCASSSSGETQFFGPGTRLTVL.

This clonotype was counted between two and nine times. Here the CDR3 DNA reads TGTGCCAGCAGTTTCAGGGGTGTTGACTATGGCTACACCTTC. Amino acids: CASSFRGVDYGYTF. This chain joins TRBV12-3 or TRBV12-4 and TRBJ1-2, with TRBD1 as a possible D gene (6 bases). The CDR3 consists of 14 residues. V was cut by 3 bases and J by 3 bases, with 11 bases left in between.

This clonotype was seen only a few times. The V and J genes are TRBV6-1 and TRBJ2-1, with 8 bases that match TRBD1. J lost 3 bases, V lost 5 bases, and 6 bases had no gene match. CDR1 MNHNS and CDR2 SASEGT come from the germline V gene. This CDR3 is built from 15 residues. This CDR3 reads CASSYGQGHYNEQFF. The CDR3 nucleotides read TGTGCCAGCAGTTACGGACAGGGTCACTACAATGAGCAGTTCTTC.

V is TRBV7-8 and J is TRBJ2-3; D remains ambiguous. The CDR3 is 13 residues long. V lost 5 bases to trimming and J lost 6 bases, with 12 bases between them. Germline lookup yields CDR1 SGHVS and CDR2 FQNEAQ. CDR3 in amino acids: CASSQSDADTQYF. For the CDR3, the DNA is TGTGCCAGCAGCCAATCCGATGCCGATACGCAGTATTTT.

This clonotype was observed a few times. The chain joins TRBV6-1 to TRBJ2-1; tentatively, D is TRBD2 (5 bases). CDR1 and CDR2 (germline): MNHNS, SASEGT. The CDR3 sequence is 13 residues long. V lost 6 bases and J lost 5, with 11 bases in between. CDR3 coding DNA: TGTGCCAGCAGGGTTGACTACCACAATGAGCAGTTCTTC. It codes for CASRVDYHNEQFF.

In its sample, this clonotype is medium-sized. The rearrangement uses TRBV7-6 and TRBJ2-7; 8 bases fit TRBD1. Germline values: CDR1 SGHVS, CDR2 FNYEAQ. J was trimmed by 3 bases and V by 6 bases; bases with no gene match: 7. This CDR3 is 14 amino acids long. As DNA, the CDR3 is TGTGCCAGCAGTACAGGGGGTTTGAGCTACGAGCAGTACTTC. This codes for CASSTGGLSYEQYF. The variable domain in full, with the rest retrieved from reference TRBV7-6 and TRBJ2-7, is GAGVSQSPRYKVTKRGQDVALRCDPISGHVSLYWYRQALGQGPEFLTYFNYEAQQDKSGLPNDRFSAERPEGSISTLTIQRTEQRDSAMYRCASSTGGLSYEQYFGPGTRLTVT.

In its sample, this clonotype is medium-sized. V gene TRBV7-8 combines with J gene TRBJ2-5; D is uncertain. The end of the DNA aligns better with TRBJ2-7, so the J call may be wrong. CDR3 length equals 13 residues. The germline V gene has CDR1 SGHVS and CDR2 FQNEAQ. The CDR3 loop reads CASSLTSTYEQYF. The CDR3 DNA reads TGTGCCAGCAGCTTAACTTCTACGTACGAGCAGTACTTC.

V and J are TRBV6-6 and TRBJ2-1; D possibly matches TRBD1 or TRBD2 (7 bases each). The CDR3 sequence is 18 residues long. CDR1 MNHNY and CDR2 SVGAGI come from the germline V gene (reference sequence). Trimming shortened V by 0 bases and J by 4 bases, and 19 bases separated the two germline ends. The CDR3 DNA reads as TGTGCCAGCAGTTACTCGAGCGGGACAGTCCAAAGATACAATGAGCAGTTCTTC. It encodes CASSYSSGTVQRYNEQFF.

The rearrangement links TRBV6-1 to TRBJ2-7; no firm D call. The J call is uncertain, as TRBJ2-1 better fits the DNA end. The CDR3 totals 14 residues. Germline V gene lookup returns CDR1 MNHNS and CDR2 SASEGT. The CDR3 spells CASSERSLQETQFF. The DNA of the CDR3 is TGTGCCAGCAGTGAGCGGTCGTTACAAGAGACCCAGTTCTTC.

The chain carries TRBV10-2 and TRBJ2-2, with a weak D call TRBD2 (6 bases). Trimming stripped 6 bases from V and 1 base from J, with 6 bases between. The CDR3 is made up of 13 amino acids. Per germline, CDR1 WSHSY and CDR2 SAAADI. This CDR3 is CASRRENTGELFF. CDR3 nucleotides: TGCGCCAGCAGGCGGGAGAACACCGGGGAGCTGTTTTTT.

This clonotype was seen only a few times. The V call is TRBV10-1, the J call TRBJ2-5, with 13 bases lining up with TRBD2. The V gene end was trimmed by 2 bases and the J gene end by 2 bases; junction bases not matched to a gene: 2. The CDR3 has 16 amino acids. From germline, CDR1 is WNHNN and CDR2 SYGVQD (reference sequence). DNA of the CDR3: TGCGCCAGCAGTGAGGGGACTAGCGGGGTACAAGAGACCCAGTACTTC. Translation gives CASSEGTSGVQETQYF.

This clonotype was picked up many times. The chain is built from TRBV7-2 and TRBJ2-5; perhaps D is TRBD1 or TRBD2 (6 bases each). V lost 6 bases to trimming and J lost 1 base, with 9 bases between them. This CDR3 region has 13 residues. CDR1 is SGHTA, CDR2 FQGNSA, per germline. CDR3 in amino acids: CASSRGPQETQYF. For the CDR3, the DNA is TGTGCCAGCAGTCGGGGGCCCCAAGAGACCCAGTACTTC. Supplemented by reference TRBV7-2 and TRBJ2-5, the full variable domain reads GAGVSQSPSNKVTEKGKDVELRCDPISGHTALYWYRQSLGQGLEFLIYFQGNSAPDKSGLPSDRFSAERTGGSVSTLTIQRTQQEDSAVYLCASSRGPQETQYFGPGTRLLVL.

This clonotype is medium-sized by share. As DNA, the CDR3 is TGTGCCAGCAGTTACGGCGGAGACAATGAGCAGTTCTTC. Translating gives CASSYGGDNEQFF. The rearrangement links TRBV6-6 to TRBJ2-1; D remains unclear. There are 13 residues in the CDR3. Trimming stripped 2 bases from V and 5 bases from J, with 7 bases between. Germline-derived CDR1 and CDR2 are MNHNY and SVGAGI (reference sequence).